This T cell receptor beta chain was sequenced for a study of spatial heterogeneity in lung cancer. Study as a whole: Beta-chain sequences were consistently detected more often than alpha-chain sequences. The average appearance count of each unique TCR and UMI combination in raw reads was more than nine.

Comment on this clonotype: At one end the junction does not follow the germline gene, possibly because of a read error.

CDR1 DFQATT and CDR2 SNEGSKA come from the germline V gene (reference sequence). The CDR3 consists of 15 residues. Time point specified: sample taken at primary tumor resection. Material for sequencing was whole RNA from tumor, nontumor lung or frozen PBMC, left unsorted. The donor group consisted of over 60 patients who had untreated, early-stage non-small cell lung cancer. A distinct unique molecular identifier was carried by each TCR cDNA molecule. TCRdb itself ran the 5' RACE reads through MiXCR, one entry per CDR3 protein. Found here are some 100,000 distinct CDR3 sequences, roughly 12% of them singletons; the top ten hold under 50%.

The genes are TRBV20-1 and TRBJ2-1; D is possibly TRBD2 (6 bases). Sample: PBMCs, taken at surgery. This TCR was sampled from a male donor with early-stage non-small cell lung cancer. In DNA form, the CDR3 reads TGCAGGGCTAGAGACCAGGAGGGGCTTAGTCATGAGCAGTTCTTC. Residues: CRARDQEGLSHEQFF.